Detailed here is one T cell receptor beta chain. Its antigen is unknown. Germline CDR1 and CDR2: MNHEY and SVGEGT. Trimming removed 6 bases at V and 3 bases at J, with 9 bases between. The CDR3 runs to 13 residues. The data belong to a study of identical twins. Study-wide points: The presence of invariant MAIT and iNKT cells could partly confound analyses of zero-insertion sequences.

TCRdb reanalysed the 5' RACE reads using MiXCR and keeps one entry per CDR3 protein. The profile shows around 1.7 million distinct CDR3 sequences, under 35% of them singletons. Sample: cord blood. The V call is TRBV6-2 or TRBV6-3, the J call TRBJ2-4; D possibly corresponds to TRBD1 (5 bases). The TCR originated in a newborn girl in good health. The CDR3: CASSRQYKNIQYF. For the CDR3, the DNA is TGTGCCAGCAGCCGACAGTACAAAAACATTCAGTACTTC.